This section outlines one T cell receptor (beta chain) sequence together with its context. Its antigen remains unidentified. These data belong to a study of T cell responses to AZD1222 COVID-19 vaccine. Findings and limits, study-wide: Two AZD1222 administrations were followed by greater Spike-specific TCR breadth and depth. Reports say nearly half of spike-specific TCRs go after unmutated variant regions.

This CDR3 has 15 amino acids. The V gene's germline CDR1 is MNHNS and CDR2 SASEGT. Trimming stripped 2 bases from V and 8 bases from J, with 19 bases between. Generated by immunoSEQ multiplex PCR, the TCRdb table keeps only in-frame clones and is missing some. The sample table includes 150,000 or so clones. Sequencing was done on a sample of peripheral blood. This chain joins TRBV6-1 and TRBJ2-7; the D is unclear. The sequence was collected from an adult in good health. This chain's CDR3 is CASSEPPLIRSQQYF. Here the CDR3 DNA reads TGTGCCAGCAGTGAACCGCCACTCATACGGTCACAGCAGTACTTC.